The sequence of this TCR beta chain was determined in a study of technical replicates of blood from several donors. Measured with immunoSEQ multiplex PCR; TCRdb has only the in-frame clones, and not every one. The repertoire consists of approximately 94,000 clones, with about 96% occurring once and the leading ten covering about 0.34%. CDR3 length: 13 amino acids. The trim removed 7 bases at V and 6 bases at J, leaving 4 bases unmatched. Per germline, CDR1 SNHLY and CDR2 FYNNEI. The clonotype comes from a human donor in good health. The material sequenced was T cells isolated from PBMCs. This chain connects TRBV2 to TRBJ2-7, with 12 positions matching TRBD1. DNA for the CDR3: TGTGCCAGCATTCGGGACAGGGGGCTCGAGCAGTACTTC. As protein: CASIRDRGLEQYF.